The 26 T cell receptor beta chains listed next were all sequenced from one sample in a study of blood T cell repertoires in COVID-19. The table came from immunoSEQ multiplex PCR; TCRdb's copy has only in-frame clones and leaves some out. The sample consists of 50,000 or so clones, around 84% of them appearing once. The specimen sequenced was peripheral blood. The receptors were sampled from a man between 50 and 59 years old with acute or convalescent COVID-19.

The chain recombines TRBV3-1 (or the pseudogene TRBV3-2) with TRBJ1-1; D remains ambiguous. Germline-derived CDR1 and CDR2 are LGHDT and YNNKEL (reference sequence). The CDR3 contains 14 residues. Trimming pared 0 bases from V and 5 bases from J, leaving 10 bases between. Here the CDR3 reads CASSQEPTGTEAFF. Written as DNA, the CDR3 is TGTGCCAGCAGCCAAGAACCGACGGGGACTGAAGCTTTCTTT.

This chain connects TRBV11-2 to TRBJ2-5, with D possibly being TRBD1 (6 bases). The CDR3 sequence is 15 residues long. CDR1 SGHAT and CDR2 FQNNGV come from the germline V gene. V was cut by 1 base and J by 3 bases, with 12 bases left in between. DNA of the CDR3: TGTGCCAGCAGCTTAGGGGGGTACAGGGAAGAGACCCAGTACTTC. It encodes CASSLGGYREETQYF. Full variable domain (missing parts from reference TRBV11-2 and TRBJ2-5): EAGVAQSPRYKIIEKRQSVAFWCNPISGHATLYWYQQILGQGPKLLIQFQNNGVVDDSQLPKDRFSAERLKGVDSTLKIQPAKLEDSAVYLCASSLGGYREETQYFGPGTRLLVL.

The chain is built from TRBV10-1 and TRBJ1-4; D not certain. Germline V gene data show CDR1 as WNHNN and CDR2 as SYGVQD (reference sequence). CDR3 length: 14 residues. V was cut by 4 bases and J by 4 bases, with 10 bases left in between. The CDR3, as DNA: TGCGCCAGCAGTGGAGGCGGTCTTAATGAAAAACTGTTTTTT. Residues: CASSGGGLNEKLFF.

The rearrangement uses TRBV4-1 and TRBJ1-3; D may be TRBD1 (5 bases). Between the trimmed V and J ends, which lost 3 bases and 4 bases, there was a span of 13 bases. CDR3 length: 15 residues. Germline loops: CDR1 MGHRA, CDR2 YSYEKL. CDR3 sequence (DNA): TGCGCCAGCAGCCAGGACCCAGGGTACGGAAACACCATATATTTT. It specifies CASSQDPGYGNTIYF.

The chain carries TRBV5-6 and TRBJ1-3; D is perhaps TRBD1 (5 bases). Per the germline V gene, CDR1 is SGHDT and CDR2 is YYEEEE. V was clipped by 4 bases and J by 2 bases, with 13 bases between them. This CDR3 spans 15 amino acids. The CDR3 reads CASSLRQPAGNTIYF. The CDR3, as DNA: TGTGCCAGCAGCCTCCGACAGCCTGCTGGAAACACCATATATTTT. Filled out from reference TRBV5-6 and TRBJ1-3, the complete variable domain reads DAGVTQSPTHLIKTRGQQVTLRCSPKSGHDTVSWYQQALGQGPQFIFQYYEEEERQRGNFPDRFSGHQFPNYSSELNVNALLLGDSALYLCASSLRQPAGNTIYFGEGSWLTVV.

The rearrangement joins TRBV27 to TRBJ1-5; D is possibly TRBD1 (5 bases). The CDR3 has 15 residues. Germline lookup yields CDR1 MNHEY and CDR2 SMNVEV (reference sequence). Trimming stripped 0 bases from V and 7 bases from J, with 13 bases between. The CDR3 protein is CASSLSGRVRQPQHF. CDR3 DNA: TGTGCCAGCAGTTTATCGGGCAGGGTCAGACAGCCCCAGCATTTT.

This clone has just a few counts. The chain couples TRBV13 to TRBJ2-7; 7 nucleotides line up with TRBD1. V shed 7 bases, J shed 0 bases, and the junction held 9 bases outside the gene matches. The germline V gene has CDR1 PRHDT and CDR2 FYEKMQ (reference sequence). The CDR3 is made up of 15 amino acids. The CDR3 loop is CASNLGGTSSYEQYF. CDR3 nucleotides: TGTGCCAGCAATCTAGGGGGCACTAGCTCCTACGAGCAGTACTTC.

Written as DNA, the CDR3 is TGTGCCAGCAGCTCGTCCGGACTAGCGGGAAACTACGAGCAGTACTTC. This encodes CASSSSGLAGNYEQYF. J is TRBJ2-7 and V is TRBV7-8; TRBD2 matches at 12 bases. CDR3 length: 16 residues. CDR1 SGHVS and CDR2 FQNEAQ come from the germline V gene. The ends lost 4 bases at V and 3 bases at J; junction bases unmatched: 7.

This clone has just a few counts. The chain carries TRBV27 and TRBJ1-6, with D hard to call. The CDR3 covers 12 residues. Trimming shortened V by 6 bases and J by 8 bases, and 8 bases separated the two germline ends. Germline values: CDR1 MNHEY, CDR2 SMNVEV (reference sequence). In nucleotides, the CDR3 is TGTGCCAGCAGCGAAACTGATTCACCCCTCCACTTT. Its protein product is CASSETDSPLHF.

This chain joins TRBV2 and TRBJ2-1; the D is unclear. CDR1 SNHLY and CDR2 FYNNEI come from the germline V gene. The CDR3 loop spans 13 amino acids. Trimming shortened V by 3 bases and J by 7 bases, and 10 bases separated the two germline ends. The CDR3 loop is CASSDGAWNEQFF. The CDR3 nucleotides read TGTGCCAGCAGTGACGGAGCCTGGAATGAGCAGTTCTTC.

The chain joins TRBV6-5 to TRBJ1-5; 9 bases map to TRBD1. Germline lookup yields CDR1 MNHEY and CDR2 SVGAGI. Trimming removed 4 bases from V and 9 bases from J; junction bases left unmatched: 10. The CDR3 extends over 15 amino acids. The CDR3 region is CASSSTGGASGPQHF. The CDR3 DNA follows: TGTGCCAGCAGTTCCACAGGGGGCGCCTCAGGGCCCCAGCATTTT.

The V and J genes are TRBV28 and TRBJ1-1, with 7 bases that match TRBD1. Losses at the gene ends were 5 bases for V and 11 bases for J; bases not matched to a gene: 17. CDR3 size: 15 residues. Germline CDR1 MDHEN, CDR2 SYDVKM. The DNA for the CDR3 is TGTGCCAGCAGTCTCTCAGGGACAGCCCCCTTCGGGGCTTTCTTT. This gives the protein CASSLSGTAPFGAFF. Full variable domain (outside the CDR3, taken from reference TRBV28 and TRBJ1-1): DVKVTQSSRYLVKRTGEKVFLECVQDMDHENMFWYRQDPGLGLRLIYFSYDVKMKEKGDIPEGYSVSREKKERFSLILESASTNQTSMYLCASSLSGTAPFGAFFGQGTRLTVV.

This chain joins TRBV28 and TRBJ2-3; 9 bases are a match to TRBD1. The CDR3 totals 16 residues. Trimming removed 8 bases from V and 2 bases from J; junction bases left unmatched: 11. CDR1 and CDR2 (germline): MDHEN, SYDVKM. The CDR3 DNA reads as TGTGCCAGCCAGACAGCGGGACAGGGATACACAGATACGCAGTATTTT. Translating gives CASQTAGQGYTDTQYF.

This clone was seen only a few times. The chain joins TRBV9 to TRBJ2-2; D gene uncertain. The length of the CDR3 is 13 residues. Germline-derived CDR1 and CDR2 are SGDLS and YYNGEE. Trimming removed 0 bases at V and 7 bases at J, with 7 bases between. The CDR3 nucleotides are TGTGCCAGCAGCGTAGCCGGTTTCGGGGAGCTGTTTTTT. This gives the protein CASSVAGFGELFF.

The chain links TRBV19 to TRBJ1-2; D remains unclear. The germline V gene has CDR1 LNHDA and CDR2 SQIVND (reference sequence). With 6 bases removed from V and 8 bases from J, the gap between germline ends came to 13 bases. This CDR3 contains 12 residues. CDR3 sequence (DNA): TGTGCCAGTAGGCAGACGGAGGAAGGCTACACCTTC. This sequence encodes CASRQTEEGYTF.

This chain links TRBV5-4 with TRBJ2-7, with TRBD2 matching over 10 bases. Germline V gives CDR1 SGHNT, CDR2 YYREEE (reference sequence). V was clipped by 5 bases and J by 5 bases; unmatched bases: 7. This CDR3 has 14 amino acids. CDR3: CASSRETSGDEQYF. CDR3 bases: TGTGCCAGCAGTCGGGAAACTAGCGGGGACGAGCAGTACTTC.

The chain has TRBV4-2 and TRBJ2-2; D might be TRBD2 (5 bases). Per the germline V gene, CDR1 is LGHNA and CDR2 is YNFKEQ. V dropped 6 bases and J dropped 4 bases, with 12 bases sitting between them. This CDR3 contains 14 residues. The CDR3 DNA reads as TGTGCCAGCAGTGGGGTAGCGTCCACCGGGGAGCTGTTTTTT. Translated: CASSGVASTGELFF.

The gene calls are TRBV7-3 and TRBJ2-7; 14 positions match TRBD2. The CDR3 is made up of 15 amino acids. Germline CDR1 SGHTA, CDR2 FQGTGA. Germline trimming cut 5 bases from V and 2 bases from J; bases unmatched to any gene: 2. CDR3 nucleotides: TGTGCCAGCAGCCCGGGACTAGCGGGGGCCTACGAGCAGTACTTC. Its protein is CASSPGLAGAYEQYF.

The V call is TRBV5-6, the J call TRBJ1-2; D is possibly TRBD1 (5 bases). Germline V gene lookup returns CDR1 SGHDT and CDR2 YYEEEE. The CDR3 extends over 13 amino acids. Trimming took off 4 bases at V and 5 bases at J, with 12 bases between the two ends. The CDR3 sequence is CASSPLRAYGYTF. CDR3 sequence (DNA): TGTGCCAGCAGCCCGCTCAGGGCGTATGGCTACACCTTC.

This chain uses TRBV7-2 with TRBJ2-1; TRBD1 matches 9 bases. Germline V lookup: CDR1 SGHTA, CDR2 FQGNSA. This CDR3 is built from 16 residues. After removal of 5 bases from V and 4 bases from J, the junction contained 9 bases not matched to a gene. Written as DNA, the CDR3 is TGTGCCAGCAGCGTTACAGGGGGCGCCCTATACAATGAGCAGTTCTTC. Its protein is CASSVTGGALYNEQFF.

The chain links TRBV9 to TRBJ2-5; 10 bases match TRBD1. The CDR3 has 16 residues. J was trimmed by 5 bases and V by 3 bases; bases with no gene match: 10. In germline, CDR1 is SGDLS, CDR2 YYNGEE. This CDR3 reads CASSDDRRDRGETQYF. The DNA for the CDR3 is TGTGCCAGCAGCGATGACCGTAGGGACAGGGGCGAGACCCAGTACTTC.

CDR3 nucleotide sequence: TGTGCCAGCAGCTCCGACAGGGAGCGTGAGCAGTTCTTC. Amino acids: CASSSDREREQFF. This chain connects TRBV3-1 (or the pseudogene TRBV3-2) to TRBJ2-1; 7 nucleotides align to TRBD1. V dropped 5 bases and J dropped 9; count of bases not matched to a gene: 7. The CDR3 loop spans 13 amino acids. Germline CDR1 LGHDT, CDR2 YNNKEL (reference sequence).

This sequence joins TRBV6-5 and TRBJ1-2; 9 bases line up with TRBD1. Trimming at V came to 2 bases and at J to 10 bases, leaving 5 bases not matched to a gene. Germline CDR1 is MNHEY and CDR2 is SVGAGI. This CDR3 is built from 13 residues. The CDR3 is CASSYGGDRVYTF. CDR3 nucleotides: TGTGCCAGCAGTTACGGTGGGGACAGGGTCTACACCTTC.

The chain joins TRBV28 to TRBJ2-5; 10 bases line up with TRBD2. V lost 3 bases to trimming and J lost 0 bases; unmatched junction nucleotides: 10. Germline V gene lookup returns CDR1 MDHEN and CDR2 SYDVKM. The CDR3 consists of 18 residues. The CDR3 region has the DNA TGTGCCAGCAGTTTGGATCTAGCGGGAGCTGCGTACCAAGAGACCCAGTACTTC. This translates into CASSLDLAGAAYQETQYF.

The CDR3 protein is CASSVPGYTEAFF. CDR3 bases: TGTGCCAGCAGCGTCCCGGGTTACACTGAAGCTTTCTTT. The chain is built from TRBV9 and TRBJ1-1, with D unresolved. This CDR3 has 13 residues. Germline V gene data show CDR1 as SGDLS and CDR2 as YYNGEE. Trimming stripped 2 bases from V and 3 bases from J, with 8 bases between.

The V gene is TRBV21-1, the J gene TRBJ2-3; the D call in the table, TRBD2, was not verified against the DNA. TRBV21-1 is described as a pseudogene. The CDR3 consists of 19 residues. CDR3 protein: CASTSLAWLAGGPTDTQYF. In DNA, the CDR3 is TGTGCCAGCACCTCTCTAGCGTGGCTAGCGGGGGGCCCCACAGATACGCAGTATTTT.